These 27 T cell receptor beta chains were all obtained from the same sample, sequenced in a study of blood T cell repertoires in COVID-19 (dated by TCRdb to about 2020). Libraries came from the immunoSEQ multiplex PCR assay. The immuneACCESS repertoire file appears here via TCRdb, limited to in-frame rearrangements. These files lack a portion of the clones; in checked studies, under half of the deficit traces to unresolved V genes, and the cause of the others is not known. The sample table shows 80,000 to 100,000 clones, and around 90% are seen once. The ten largest make up 3.5% to 5.5% of the sample. Input material: peripheral blood. The origin of the receptors is a man aged 70-80 years with acute or convalescent COVID-19.

The gene calls are TRBV6-5 and TRBJ1-4; 7 bases are a match to TRBD1. Germline CDR1 and CDR2: MNHEY and SVGAGI. This CDR3 contains 14 residues. V lost 8 bases, J lost 5 bases, and 8 bases stayed unmatched. CDR3 nucleotide sequence: TGTGCCAGCGGAGTTAGACAGGGAAATGAAAAACTGTTTTTT. It specifies CASGVRQGNEKLFF.

This clone was seen more than once but under ten times. V gene TRBV6-5 combines with J gene TRBJ1-1, with D tentatively TRBD1 (5 bases). Germline CDR1 MNHEY, CDR2 SVGAGI. Trimming stripped 5 bases from V and 10 bases from J, with 11 bases between. The CDR3 consists of 11 residues. The CDR3 reads CASSTGGGAFF. The CDR3 region has the DNA TGTGCCAGCAGTACGGGGGGAGGAGCTTTCTTT.

DNA of the CDR3: TGTGCCAGTAGTGATAGGGGGGGGAGTAGCAATCAGCCCCAGCATTTT. It is translated as CASSDRGGSSNQPQHF. J is TRBJ1-5 and V is TRBV19, with a possible D match to TRBD1 (6 bases). Germline CDR1 is LNHDA and CDR2 is SQIVND (reference sequence). The CDR3 spans 16 residues. The V end was cut by 5 bases, the J end by 0 bases, with 14 bases between.

The chain uses TRBV30 and TRBJ2-3; 11 nucleotides line up with TRBD2. Germline V CDR1 and CDR2: GTSNPN, SVGIG (reference sequence). The CDR3 runs to 16 residues. V was pared by 3 bases and J by 4 bases, with 9 bases of the junction left unmatched. Here the CDR3 reads CAWRKVAGGPPDTQYF. DNA of the CDR3: TGTGCCTGGAGGAAAGTAGCGGGGGGGCCACCAGATACGCAGTATTTT.

The gene calls are TRBV19 and TRBJ1-5; possible D gene TRBD1, 6 bases. The V gene's germline CDR1 is LNHDA and CDR2 SQIVND (reference sequence). There are 18 residues in the CDR3. Trimming removed 0 bases from V and 4 bases from J, with 19 bases in between. The CDR3 sequence: CASSIDGGGSLLNQPQHF. The CDR3 bases are TGTGCCAGTAGTATAGACGGCGGGGGCTCGTTGTTAAATCAGCCCCAGCATTTT.

The V and J genes are TRBV6-5 and TRBJ2-7, with TRBD1 as a possible D gene (6 bases). Per germline, CDR1 MNHEY and CDR2 SVGAGI. V lost 6 bases to trimming and J lost 5 bases, with 14 bases between them. The CDR3 is made up of 13 amino acids. CDR3 sequence: CASRMSGHNEQYF. The CDR3 nucleotides read TGTGCCAGCAGGATGTCGGGACACAACGAGCAGTACTTC.

The chain combines TRBV7-9 with TRBJ1-5, with D unclear. V was shortened by 3 bases and J by 3 bases, with 12 bases between the two germline ends. Per germline, CDR1 SEHNR and CDR2 FQNEAQ (reference sequence). The CDR3 sequence is 15 residues long. In DNA form, the CDR3 reads TGTGCCAGCAGCTTCGTCGGGATAGTCAATCAGCCCCAGCATTTT. It is translated as CASSFVGIVNQPQHF.

The CDR3 DNA is TGTGCCTGGAGTGAGGGACTCTCGAACACCGGGGAGCTGTTTTTT. Its protein product is CAWSEGLSNTGELFF. The chain couples TRBV30 to TRBJ2-2, with a possible D match to TRBD2 (6 bases). This CDR3 is built from 15 residues. Germline V lookup: CDR1 GTSNPN, CDR2 SVGIG (reference sequence). Deletions cut 1 base from V and 0 bases from J, with 9 bases between.

The gene calls are TRBV5-1 and TRBJ2-7, with TRBD2 matching over 12 bases. CDR3 size: 17 residues. The trim removed 3 bases at V and 0 bases at J, leaving 7 bases unmatched. Germline V gene data show CDR1 as SGHRS and CDR2 as YFSETQ. In DNA form, the CDR3 reads TGCGCCAGCAGCTCAGGACTAGCGGGGCCCACCTCCTACGAGCAGTACTTC. Encoded protein: CASSSGLAGPTSYEQYF.

This chain joins TRBV10-1 and TRBJ2-1, with 9 bases aligning to TRBD2. The germline gives CDR1 WNHNN, CDR2 SYGVQD (reference sequence). Trimming cost V 2 bases and J 7 bases; bases outside gene matches: 9. This CDR3 has 16 amino acids. The CDR3 region has the DNA TGCGCCAGCAGTGAGATTGCGGGGGGGCCGAGGAATGAGCAGTTCTTC. This codes for CASSEIAGGPRNEQFF.

This chain connects TRBV19 to TRBJ2-1; 9 bases match TRBD2. V lost 6 bases, J lost 12 bases, and 6 bases stayed unmatched. The CDR3 extends over 12 amino acids. CDR1 is LNHDA and CDR2 is SQIVND in the germline V gene (reference sequence). CDR3 in amino acids: CASRGTSWSQFF. CDR3 nucleotide sequence: TGTGCCAGTAGGGGGACTAGCTGGTCGCAGTTCTTC.

This clone was seen a single time. V gene TRBV19 combines with J gene TRBJ1-2; 9 bases line up with TRBD1. V trimming: 4 bases; J trimming: 4 bases; junction bases outside the gene matches: 7. This CDR3 spans 15 amino acids. Germline CDR1 reads LNHDA; CDR2 reads SQIVND (reference sequence). The chain's CDR3 is CASSSAGQGFYGYTF. CDR3 coding DNA: TGTGCCAGTAGTAGCGCGGGACAGGGCTTCTATGGCTACACCTTC. The complete variable domain, with remaining parts taken from reference TRBV19 and TRBJ1-2, reads DGGITQSPKYLFRKEGQNVTLSCEQNLNHDAMYWYRQDPGQGLRLIYYSQIVNDFQKGDIAEGYSVSREKKESFPLTVTSAQKNPTAFYLCASSSAGQGFYGYTFGSGTRLTVV.

J is TRBJ2-5 and V is TRBV7-2; 13 bases fit TRBD2. In germline, CDR1 is SGHTA, CDR2 FQGNSA. The CDR3 consists of 15 residues. V lost 4 bases, J lost 7 bases, and 6 bases stayed unmatched. The DNA for the CDR3 is TGTGCCAGCAGCTCGACTAGCGGGGGGTTCGTGACCCAGTACTTC. Protein sequence: CASSSTSGGFVTQYF.

In nucleotides, the CDR3 is TGTGCCAGCAGGACAGGGGACGAGCAGTACTTC. Protein product: CASRTGDEQYF. The chain couples TRBV6-5 to TRBJ2-7; 8 nucleotides match TRBD1. Losses at the gene ends were 6 bases for V and 5 bases for J; bases not matched to a gene: 0. The germline V gene encodes CDR1 MNHEY and CDR2 SVGAGI. The CDR3 has 11 amino acids.

This rearrangement joins TRBV18 to TRBJ1-1, with 9 bases lining up with TRBD1. This CDR3 contains 15 residues. Germline CDR1 and CDR2: KGHSH and LQKENI. The V segment lost 5 bases and the J segment 3 bases; nucleotides outside the gene matches: 7. CDR3 sequence (DNA): TGTGCCAGCTCATCCGGGACAGGGTCCGACACTGAAGCTTTCTTT. It encodes CASSSGTGSDTEAFF.

The rearrangement joins TRBV5-1 to TRBJ1-2, with 8 bases that match TRBD1. V gave up 0 bases and J gave up 5 bases; unmatched junction bases: 3. Germline-derived CDR1 and CDR2 are SGHRS and YFSETQ. This CDR3 has 14 amino acids. This CDR3 is CASSLATGGYGYTF. DNA for the CDR3: TGCGCCAGCAGCTTGGCCACAGGGGGATATGGCTACACCTTC.

This sequence joins TRBV24-1 and TRBJ2-2; 8 bases are shared with TRBD1. CDR3 length: 17 residues. V lost 3 bases to trimming and J lost 3 bases; unmatched junction nucleotides: 8. CDR1 KGHDR and CDR2 SFDVKD come from the germline V gene. CDR3 loop: CATSDPKTGVDTGELFF. CDR3 in DNA: TGTGCCACCAGTGATCCAAAGACAGGGGTAGACACCGGGGAGCTGTTTTTT.

The V gene is TRBV7-6, the J gene TRBJ2-2, with D possibly matching TRBD2 (6 bases). Germline assignment: CDR1 SGHVS and CDR2 FNYEAQ. The CDR3 is 17 amino acids. Trimming stripped 4 bases from V and 0 bases from J, with 15 bases between. The CDR3 DNA sequence: TGTGCCAGCAGCTCTAACGTGGGGGGAACGAACACCGGGGAGCTGTTTTTT. Encoded protein: CASSSNVGGTNTGELFF.

This chain uses TRBV19 with TRBJ1-4; 8 positions agree with TRBD1. This CDR3 contains 17 residues. Germline V gene data show CDR1 as LNHDA and CDR2 as SQIVND (reference sequence). The V segment lost 0 bases and the J segment 2 bases; nucleotides outside the gene matches: 5. The DNA of the CDR3 is TGTGCCAGTAGTATAGATTCGGACAGGGCGACTAATGAAAAACTGTTTTTT. Protein: CASSIDSDRATNEKLFF.

The J gene is TRBJ1-5, the V gene TRBV19; 12 bases agree with TRBD1. There are 16 residues in the CDR3. The trim removed 2 bases at V and 6 bases at J, leaving 5 bases unmatched. The V gene's germline CDR1 is LNHDA and CDR2 SQIVND (reference sequence). The CDR3 DNA sequence: TGTGCCAGTAGTATAAGGGACAGGGGGCGGATTCAGCCCCAGCATTTT. Its protein is CASSIRDRGRIQPQHF.

The chain couples TRBV19 to TRBJ1-5, with a weak D call TRBD1 (5 bases). The V end lost 8 bases, the J end lost 3 bases, and 17 bases lay between the germline ends. In germline, CDR1 is LNHDA, CDR2 SQIVND (reference sequence). The CDR3 has 15 amino acids. The CDR3 DNA follows: TGTGCCAGTGAGAAGCTCGACAGTTACAATCAGCCCCAGCATTTT. This codes for CASEKLDSYNQPQHF.

The CDR3 loop is CASRNEGGSYNSPLHF. The DNA for the CDR3 is TGTGCCAGCAGGAATGAGGGTGGCTCCTATAATTCACCCCTCCACTTT. The rearrangement joins TRBV21-1 to TRBJ1-6. TRBV21-1 is a pseudogene locus. The CDR3 runs 16 residues.

This clone is a singleton in its sample. The chain's CDR3 is CASGGGVATGNTIYF. The CDR3 coding sequence is TGTGCCAGCGGGGGAGGTGTAGCGACTGGAAACACCATATATTTT. The chain links TRBV6-5 to TRBJ1-3; the D gene is possibly TRBD1 (5 bases). There are 15 residues in the CDR3. The V end was cut by 8 bases, the J end by 2 bases, with 16 bases between. CDR1 MNHEY and CDR2 SVGAGI come from the germline V gene.

The chain is built from TRBV5-4 and TRBJ1-2; 7 nucleotides align to TRBD1. Germline values: CDR1 SGHNT, CDR2 YYREEE (reference sequence). This CDR3 contains 16 residues. Trimming took 4 bases from V and 4 from J; bases not matched to a gene: 13. Written as DNA, the CDR3 is TGTGCCAGCAGCGGGGAGAAGGGACAGACCCCCTATGGCTACACCTTC. Its translation: CASSGEKGQTPYGYTF.

Only one count was recorded for this clone. This rearrangement joins TRBV5-1 to TRBJ2-3; 8 positions agree with TRBD2. This CDR3 spans 15 amino acids. Germline CDR1 SGHRS, CDR2 YFSETQ. V shed 0 bases and J 4 bases; nucleotides not matched to a gene: 4. The CDR3 DNA reads TGCGCCAGCAGCTTGGACGGGGGGGCATCAGATACGCAGTATTTT. It is translated as CASSLDGGASDTQYF.

This clone occurred a few times. This chain uses TRBV7-3 with TRBJ2-3, with TRBD2 matching 13 bases. CDR1 SGHTA and CDR2 FQGTGA come from the germline V gene. CDR3 length: 16 amino acids. With V trimmed by 6 bases and J by 4 bases, 7 bases remained unmatched. The CDR3 DNA is TGTGCCAGCAGTACCGGACTAGCGGGGGTGGCAGATACGCAGTATTTT. Translation: CASSTGLAGVADTQYF.

This clone appeared once. The chain recombines TRBV5-1 with TRBJ1-1; no clear D gene. Trimming stripped 5 bases from V and 2 bases from J, with 16 bases between. The CDR3 length is 15 residues. Germline loops: CDR1 SGHRS, CDR2 YFSETQ. CDR3 coding DNA: TGCGCCAGCAGGCGCCTCCGAGGTGAAAACACTGAAGCTTTCTTT. Its protein is CASRRLRGENTEAFF. Complete variable domain (other parts from reference TRBV5-1 and TRBJ1-1): KAGVTQTPRYLIKTRGQQVTLSCSPISGHRSVSWYQQTPGQGLQFLFEYFSETQRNKGNFPGRFSGRQFSNSRSEMNVSTLELGDSALYLCASRRLRGENTEAFFGQGTRLTVV.